This TCR beta chain comes out of a study of cytomegalovirus exposure and HLA in healthy donors. Whole-study results and caveats: The listing of about 150 TCR beta chains classed them as cytomegalovirus-associated.

In nominal health when sampled, donors likely had unrecorded immune exposures nonetheless. This clone has only a few counts. Its specificity is unknown. This CDR3 is 17 amino acids long. V lost 6 bases, J lost 7 bases, and 20 bases stayed unmatched. Germline V gives CDR1 MDHEN, CDR2 SYDVKM. PCR amplification relied on 60 Vbeta primers (plus 13 Jbeta primers). The repertoire was sequenced with immunoSEQ multiplex PCR; TCRdb's copy has only in-frame clones and lacks some. The sample carries 37,000 or so clones, around 74% recorded once. Sequenced material: PBMCs. The chain employs TRBV28 and TRBJ1-2; 7 bases agree with TRBD1. The TCR originated in a man aged 25-40 years in good health and CMV-seronegative. CDR3 sequence: CASRKHSSGGQLRGYTF. In DNA, the CDR3 is TGTGCCAGCAGGAAACACTCCTCAGGGGGTCAATTACGTGGCTACACCTTC.